This TCR beta chain derives from a study of shared clonotypes between healthy human individuals. Notes on the study in general: Clonotypes shared by all four sorted-subset donors had higher generation probabilities than non-shared clonotypes. Compared with memory subsets, naive subsets generally had larger estimated richness.

This CDR3 is 13 amino acids long. With V trimmed by 7 bases and J by 6 bases, 6 bases remained unmatched. Germline CDR1 reads SQVTM; CDR2 reads ANQGSEA. Concerning this clone itself: The antigen is unknown.

Naive CD8 cells were CD45RO-negative, positively selected for CCR7, excluding terminally differentiated effector memory CD45RA+ cells. The data were produced by immunoSEQ multiplex PCR, yet TCRdb's version contains in-frame clones alone and is incomplete. The sample carries 800,000 to 950,000 clones, 96% recorded once. V gene TRBV29-1 combines with J gene TRBJ2-1; 10 bases match TRBD2. The sequence derives from a man aged 25-45 years in good health. The sample comprised naive CD8+ T cells sorted from blood. The CDR3 loop reads CSETSGTLNEQFF. The CDR3 DNA reads as TGCAGCGAAACTAGCGGGACCCTCAATGAGCAGTTCTTC.